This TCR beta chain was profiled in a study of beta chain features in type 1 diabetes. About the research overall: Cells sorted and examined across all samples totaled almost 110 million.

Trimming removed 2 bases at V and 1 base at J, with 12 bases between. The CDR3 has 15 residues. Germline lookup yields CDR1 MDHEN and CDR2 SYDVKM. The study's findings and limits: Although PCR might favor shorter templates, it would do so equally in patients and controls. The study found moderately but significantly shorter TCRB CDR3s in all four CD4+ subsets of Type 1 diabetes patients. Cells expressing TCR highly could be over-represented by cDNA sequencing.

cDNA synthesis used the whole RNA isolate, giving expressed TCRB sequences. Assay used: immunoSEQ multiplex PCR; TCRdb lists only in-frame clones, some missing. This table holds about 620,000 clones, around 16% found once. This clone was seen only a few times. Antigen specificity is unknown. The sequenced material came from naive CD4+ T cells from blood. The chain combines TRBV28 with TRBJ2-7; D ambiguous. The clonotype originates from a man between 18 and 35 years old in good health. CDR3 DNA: TGTGCCAGCAGTTTACGGCGTCGTAGGTCCTACGAGCAGTACTTC. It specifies CASSLRRRRSYEQYF.